One TCR beta chain is described in this entry. This clone was picked up one time. Its antigen specificity is not known. No base quality information exists; no much larger clone differs at one position. Patients with a history of autoimmune disease or receiving systemic immunosuppression were excluded from the trial. Peripheral blood for TCR sequencing was collected from all dose cohorts at baseline, on cycle 4 day 1, and on cycle 7 day 1. The samples were taken from a phase I, first-in-human, multicenter, open-label dose-escalation trial of ivuxolimab. Adults with locally advanced or metastatic melanoma, renal cell carcinoma, hepatocellular carcinoma or head and neck squamous cell carcinoma were enrolled in the trial. CD4+ and CD8+ T cells were sorted separately from peripheral blood before TCR sequencing. V loses 6 bases of germline sequence and J loses 4 bases, and the interval between the two ends is 12 bases. The CDR1 and CDR2 encoded by the germline V gene are SQVTM and ANQGSEA. The CDR3 measures 12 amino acids from cysteine to phenylalanine. Only CDR3 DNA is held: 36 bases, read in frame from base 1.

This specimen comes from a study of OX40 agonist ivuxolimab in advanced cancers. Study-wide context: Ivuxolimab was an agonistic, fully human IgG2 monoclonal antibody directed against OX40 (CD134), a costimulatory receptor. Partial responses occurred in three dose-escalation patients: two with cutaneous melanoma and one with hepatocellular carcinoma. The point of sequencing TCRbeta in the periphery was to test whether ivuxolimab changed TCR sequence diversity and drove clonal T-cell expansion. Patients were allowed to have had prior anti-PD-1, anti-PD-L1 or anti-CTLA-4 therapy, and around 41% of the dose-escalation patients had previously received checkpoint inhibitors. Intravenous ivuxolimab was administered to patients every 2 weeks at six dose levels: 0.01, 0.1, 0.3, 1.5, 3 and 10 mg/kg. A male proportion of around 81% and a mean age of around 60 years, ranging from roughly 23 to 85, were recorded for the dose-escalation cohort. Of the roughly 51 patients in dose escalation, some 20 had hepatocellular carcinoma, approximately 15 had melanoma, 9 had renal cell carcinoma and 9 had head and neck cancer. The paper reports the monotherapy dose-escalation portion (N of about 51 patients) of the phase I ivuxolimab trial.

Genomic DNA was extracted from sorted cells for sequencing of the TCRbeta CDR3 region. The immunoSEQ Assay was used for sequencing of TCRbeta CDR3 regions. The table was pulled from immuneACCESS by TCRdb, which kept in-frame rearrangements only. Such tables lose some clones; where checked, under half of the loss comes from unresolved V genes, and the rest has no known cause. A total of about 120,000 clones appear in this sample, roughly nine tenths of them only once. The leading ten clones occupy approximately 0.51% of the sample. Overall study outcomes, separate from this receptor: Which antigens the clonally expanded peripheral T cells were specific for was not determined. Low levels of normalized T-cell clonal expansion were also shown by some nonresponding patients. At doses of 0.1 to 3.0 mg/kg, clonal expansion of both CD4+ and CD8+ blood T cells was observed from baseline to week 6. After ivuxolimab, expanded clones were on average more numerous among CD8+ T cells than among CD4+ T cells. In partial responders in the 0.1-3.0 mg/kg groups, normalized peripheral clonal expansion was found to be among the lowest, especially among CD8+ T cells.

The chain couples TRBV29-1 to TRBJ1-2, and TRBD1 may be the D gene, going by 5 matching bases. The TCR comes from an adult with an advanced solid tumor such as melanoma, head and neck, liver or kidney cancer. The input for sequencing was CD4+ or CD8+ T cells sorted from blood, taken in a trial of the OX40 agonist ivuxolimab. The CDR3 amino acid sequence is: CSVTPGTYGYTF. The bases read TGCAGCGTCACCCCCGGGACCTATGGCTACACCTTC. Outside the CDR3, residues come from the reference TRBV29-1 and TRBJ1-2 proteins, so the full variable domain is: SAVISQKPSRDICQRGTSLTIQCQVDSQVTMMFWYRQQPGQSLTLIATANQGSEATYESGFVIDKFPISRPNLTFSTLTVSNMSPEDSSIYLCSVTPGTYGYTFGSGTRLTVV.